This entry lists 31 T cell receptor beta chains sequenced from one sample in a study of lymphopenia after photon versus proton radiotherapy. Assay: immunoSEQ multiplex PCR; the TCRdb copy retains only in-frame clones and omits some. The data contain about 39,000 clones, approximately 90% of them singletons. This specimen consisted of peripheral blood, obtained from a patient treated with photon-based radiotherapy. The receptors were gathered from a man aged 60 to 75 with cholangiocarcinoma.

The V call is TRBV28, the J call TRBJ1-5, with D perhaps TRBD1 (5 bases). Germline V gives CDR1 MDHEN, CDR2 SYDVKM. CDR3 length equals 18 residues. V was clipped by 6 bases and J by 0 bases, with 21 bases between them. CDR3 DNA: TGTGCCAGCAGATTCACGCCCGGGCGGGGGACTAGCAATCAGCCCCAGCATTTT. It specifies CASRFTPGRGTSNQPQHF.

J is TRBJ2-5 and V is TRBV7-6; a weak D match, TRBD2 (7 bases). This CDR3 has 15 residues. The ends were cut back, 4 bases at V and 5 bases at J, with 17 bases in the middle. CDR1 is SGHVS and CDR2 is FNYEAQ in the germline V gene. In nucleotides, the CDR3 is TGTGCCAGCAGCTCCCGGGGTGGGGGGGCGGAGACCCAGTACTTC. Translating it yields CASSSRGGGAETQYF.

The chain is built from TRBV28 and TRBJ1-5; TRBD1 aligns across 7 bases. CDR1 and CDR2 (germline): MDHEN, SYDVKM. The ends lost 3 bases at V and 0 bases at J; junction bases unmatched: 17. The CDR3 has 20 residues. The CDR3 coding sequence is TGTGCCAGCAGTTTGGGGACAGAAGAAAATTTGAAATATAGCAATCAGCCCCAGCATTTT. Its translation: CASSLGTEENLKYSNQPQHF.

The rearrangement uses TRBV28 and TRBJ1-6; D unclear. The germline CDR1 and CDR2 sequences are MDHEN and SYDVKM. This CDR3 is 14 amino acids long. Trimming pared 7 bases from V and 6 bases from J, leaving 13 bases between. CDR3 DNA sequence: TGTGCCAGCACTAATTTACGTAGTAATTCACCCCTCCACTTT. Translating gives CASTNLRSNSPLHF.

In DNA, the CDR3 is TGCAGCGTTGAAGAGGGGACAGGGGCCTACGAGCAGTACTTC. Protein sequence: CSVEEGTGAYEQYF. This chain joins TRBV29-1 and TRBJ2-7; 10 nucleotides line up with TRBD1. Germline trimming cut 0 bases from V and 2 bases from J; bases unmatched to any gene: 1. CDR3 length: 14 amino acids. Germline V gives CDR1 SQVTM, CDR2 ANQGSEA.

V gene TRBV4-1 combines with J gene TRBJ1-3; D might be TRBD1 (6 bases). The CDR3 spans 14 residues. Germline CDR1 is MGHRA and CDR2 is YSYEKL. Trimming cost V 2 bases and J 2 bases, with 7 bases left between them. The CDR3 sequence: CASSQQGTGNTIYF. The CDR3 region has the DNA TGCGCCAGCAGCCAACAGGGGACTGGAAACACCATATATTTT.

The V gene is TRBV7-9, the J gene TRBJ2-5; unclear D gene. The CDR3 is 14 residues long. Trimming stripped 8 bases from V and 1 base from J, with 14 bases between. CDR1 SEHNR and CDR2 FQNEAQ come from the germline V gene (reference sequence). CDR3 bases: TGTGCCAGCTCACCCCAAGGGCGCCAAGAGACCCAGTACTTC. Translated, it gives CASSPQGRQETQYF.

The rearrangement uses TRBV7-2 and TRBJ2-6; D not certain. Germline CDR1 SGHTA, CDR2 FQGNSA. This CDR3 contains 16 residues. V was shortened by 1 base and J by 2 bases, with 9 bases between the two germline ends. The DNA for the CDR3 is TGTGCCAGCAGCTTAGATCTCGTAACTGGGGCCAACGTCCTGACTTTC. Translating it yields CASSLDLVTGANVLTF.

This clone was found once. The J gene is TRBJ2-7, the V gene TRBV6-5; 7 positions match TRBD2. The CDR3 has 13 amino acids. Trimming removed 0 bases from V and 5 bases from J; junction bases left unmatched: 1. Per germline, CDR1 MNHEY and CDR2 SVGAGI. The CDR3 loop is CASSYSRENEQYF. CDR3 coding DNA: TGTGCCAGCAGTTACTCGCGGGAGAACGAGCAGTACTTC.

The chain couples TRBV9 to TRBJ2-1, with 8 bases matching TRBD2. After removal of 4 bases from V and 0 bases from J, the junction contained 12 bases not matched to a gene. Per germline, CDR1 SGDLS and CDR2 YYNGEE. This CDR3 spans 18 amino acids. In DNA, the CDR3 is TGTGCCAGCAGCCCCACTATGACTAGCGCGAGCTCCTACAATGAGCAGTTCTTC. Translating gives CASSPTMTSASSYNEQFF.

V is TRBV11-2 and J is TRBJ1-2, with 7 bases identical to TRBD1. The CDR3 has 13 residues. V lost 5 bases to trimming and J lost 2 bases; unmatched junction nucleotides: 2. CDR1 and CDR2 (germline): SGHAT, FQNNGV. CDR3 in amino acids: CASSPGQNYGYTF. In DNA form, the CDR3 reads TGTGCCAGCAGCCCGGGACAGAACTATGGCTACACCTTC.

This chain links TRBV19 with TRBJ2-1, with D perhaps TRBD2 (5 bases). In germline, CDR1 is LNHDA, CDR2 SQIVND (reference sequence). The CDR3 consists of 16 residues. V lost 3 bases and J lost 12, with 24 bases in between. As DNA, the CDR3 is TGTGCCAGTAGTATCCCCCTAGCCGGTGGAGGAATTGTGCAGTTCTTC. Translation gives CASSIPLAGGGIVQFF.

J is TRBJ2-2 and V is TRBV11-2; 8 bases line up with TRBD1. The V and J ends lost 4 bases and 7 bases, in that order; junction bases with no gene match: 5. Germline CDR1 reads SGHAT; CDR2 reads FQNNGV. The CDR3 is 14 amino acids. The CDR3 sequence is CASSSRGLVGELFF. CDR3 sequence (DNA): TGTGCCAGCAGCTCCAGGGGGCTAGTCGGGGAGCTGTTTTTT.

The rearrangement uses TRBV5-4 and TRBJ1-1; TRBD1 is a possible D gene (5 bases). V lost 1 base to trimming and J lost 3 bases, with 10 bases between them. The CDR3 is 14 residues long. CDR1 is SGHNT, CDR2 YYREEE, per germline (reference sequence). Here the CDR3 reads CASSLQGRDTEAFF. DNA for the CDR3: TGTGCCAGCAGCTTGCAGGGACGGGACACTGAAGCTTTCTTT.

The CDR3 loop is CASRTDRASETQYF. The CDR3 bases are TGTGCCAGTAGGACGGACAGGGCGTCTGAGACCCAGTACTTC. The J gene is TRBJ2-5, the V gene TRBV19, with 8 bases lining up with TRBD1. V shed 6 bases and J 5 bases; nucleotides not matched to a gene: 8. The V gene's germline CDR1 is LNHDA and CDR2 SQIVND (reference sequence). This CDR3 is built from 14 residues.

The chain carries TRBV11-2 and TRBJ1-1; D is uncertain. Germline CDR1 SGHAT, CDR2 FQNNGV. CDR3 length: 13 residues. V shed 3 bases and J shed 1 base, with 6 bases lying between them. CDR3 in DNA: TGTGCCAGCAGCTTTCGCGCGAACACTGAAGCTTTCTTT. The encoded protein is CASSFRANTEAFF.

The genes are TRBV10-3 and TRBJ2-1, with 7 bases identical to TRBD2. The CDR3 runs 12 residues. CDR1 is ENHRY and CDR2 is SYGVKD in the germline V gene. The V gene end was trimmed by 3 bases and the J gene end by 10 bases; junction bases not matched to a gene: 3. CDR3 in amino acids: CAISDWGGEQFF. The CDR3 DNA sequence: TGTGCCATCAGTGACTGGGGAGGGGAGCAGTTCTTC.

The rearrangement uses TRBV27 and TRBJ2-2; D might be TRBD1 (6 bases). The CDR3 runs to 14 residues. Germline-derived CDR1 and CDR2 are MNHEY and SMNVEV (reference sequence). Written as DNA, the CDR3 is TGTGCAGCAGGGTGGACAGCTAACACCGGGGAGCTGTTTTTT. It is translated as CAAGWTANTGELFF.

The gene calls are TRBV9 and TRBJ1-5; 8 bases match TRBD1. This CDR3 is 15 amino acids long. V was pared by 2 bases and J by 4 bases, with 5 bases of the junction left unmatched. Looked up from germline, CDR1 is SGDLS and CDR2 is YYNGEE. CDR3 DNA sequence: TGTGCCAGCAGCGTTGGACAGGGAGGAAATCAGCCCCAGCATTTT. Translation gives CASSVGQGGNQPQHF.

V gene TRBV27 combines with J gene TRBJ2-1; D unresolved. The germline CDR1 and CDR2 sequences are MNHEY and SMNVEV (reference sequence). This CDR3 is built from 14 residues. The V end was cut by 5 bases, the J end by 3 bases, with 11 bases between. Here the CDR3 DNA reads TGTGCCAGCAGTACCAATTACGGCTACAATGAGCAGTTCTTC. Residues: CASSTNYGYNEQFF.

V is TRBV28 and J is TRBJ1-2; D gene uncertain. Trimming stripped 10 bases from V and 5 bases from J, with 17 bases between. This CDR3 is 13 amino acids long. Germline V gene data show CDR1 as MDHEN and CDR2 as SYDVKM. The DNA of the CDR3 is TGTGCCATTTGGACGCCACTCGTATATGGCTACACCTTC. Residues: CAIWTPLVYGYTF.

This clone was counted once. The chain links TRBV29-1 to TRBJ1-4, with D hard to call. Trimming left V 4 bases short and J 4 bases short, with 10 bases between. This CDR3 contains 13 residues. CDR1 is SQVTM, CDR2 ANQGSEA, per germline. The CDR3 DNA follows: TGCAGCGTTGGGGCAGCTTATAATGAAAAACTGTTTTTT. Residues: CSVGAAYNEKLFF. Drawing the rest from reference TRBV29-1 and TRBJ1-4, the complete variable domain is SAVISQKPSRDICQRGTSLTIQCQVDSQVTMMFWYRQQPGQSLTLIATANQGSEATYESGFVIDKFPISRPNLTFSTLTVSNMSPEDSSIYLCSVGAAYNEKLFFGSGTQLSVL.

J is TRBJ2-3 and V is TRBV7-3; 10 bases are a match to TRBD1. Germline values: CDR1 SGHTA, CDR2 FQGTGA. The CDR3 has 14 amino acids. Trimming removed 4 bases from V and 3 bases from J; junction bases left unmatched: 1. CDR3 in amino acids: CASSSGQGTDTQYF. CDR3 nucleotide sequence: TGTGCCAGCAGCTCGGGACAGGGGACAGATACGCAGTATTTT. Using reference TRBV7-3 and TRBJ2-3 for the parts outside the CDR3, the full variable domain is GAGVSQTPSNKVTEKGKYVELRCDPISGHTALYWYRQSLGQGPEFLIYFQGTGAADDSGLPNDRFFAVRPEGSVSTLKIQRTERGDSAVYLCASSSGQGTDTQYFGPGTRLTVL.

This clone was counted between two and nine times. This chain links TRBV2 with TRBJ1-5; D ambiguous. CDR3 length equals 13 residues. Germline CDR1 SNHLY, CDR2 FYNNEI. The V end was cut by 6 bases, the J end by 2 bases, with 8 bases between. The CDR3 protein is CASSREGNQPQHF. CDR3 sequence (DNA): TGTGCCAGCAGCCGGGAAGGCAATCAGCCCCAGCATTTT.

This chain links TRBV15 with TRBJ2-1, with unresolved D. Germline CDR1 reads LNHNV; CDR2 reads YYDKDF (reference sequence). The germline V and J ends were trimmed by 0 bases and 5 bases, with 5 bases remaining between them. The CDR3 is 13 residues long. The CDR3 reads CATSREGHNEQFF. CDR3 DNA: TGTGCCACCAGCAGAGAAGGCCACAATGAGCAGTTCTTC.

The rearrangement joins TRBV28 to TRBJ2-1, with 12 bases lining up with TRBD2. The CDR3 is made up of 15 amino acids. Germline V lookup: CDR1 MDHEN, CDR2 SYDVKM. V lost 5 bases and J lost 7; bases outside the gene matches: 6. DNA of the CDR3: TGTGCCAGCAGTGCCCCCGGGACTAGCGGGAATGAGCAGTTCTTC. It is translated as CASSAPGTSGNEQFF.

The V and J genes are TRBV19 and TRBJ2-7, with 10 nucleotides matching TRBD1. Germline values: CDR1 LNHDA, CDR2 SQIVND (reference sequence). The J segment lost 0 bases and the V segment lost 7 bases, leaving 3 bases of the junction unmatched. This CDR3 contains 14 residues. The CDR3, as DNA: TGTGCCAGTAAGGGACAGGGGAGCTCCTACGAGCAGTACTTC. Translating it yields CASKGQGSSYEQYF. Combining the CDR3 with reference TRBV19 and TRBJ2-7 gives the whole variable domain DGGITQSPKYLFRKEGQNVTLSCEQNLNHDAMYWYRQDPGQGLRLIYYSQIVNDFQKGDIAEGYSVSREKKESFPLTVTSAQKNPTAFYLCASKGQGSSYEQYFGPGTRLTVT.

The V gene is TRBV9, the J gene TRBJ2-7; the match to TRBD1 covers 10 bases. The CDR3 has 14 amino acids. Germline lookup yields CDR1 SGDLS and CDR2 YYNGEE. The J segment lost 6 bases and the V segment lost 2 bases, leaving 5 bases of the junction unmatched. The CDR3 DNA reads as TGTGCCAGCAGCGTCCGGGACAGGGGTGTCGAGCAGTACTTC. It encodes CASSVRDRGVEQYF.

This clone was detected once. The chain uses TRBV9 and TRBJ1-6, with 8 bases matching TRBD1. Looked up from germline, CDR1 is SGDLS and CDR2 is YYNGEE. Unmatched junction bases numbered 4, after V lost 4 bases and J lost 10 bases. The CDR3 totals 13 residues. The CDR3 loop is CASSPTGDSPLHF. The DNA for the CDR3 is TGTGCCAGCAGCCCGACAGGGGACTCACCCCTCCACTTT.

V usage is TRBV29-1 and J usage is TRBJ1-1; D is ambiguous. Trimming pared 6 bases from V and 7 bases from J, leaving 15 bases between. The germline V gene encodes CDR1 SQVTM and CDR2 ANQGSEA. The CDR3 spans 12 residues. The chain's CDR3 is CSVAFGSLEAFF. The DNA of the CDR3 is TGCAGCGTCGCCTTCGGATCCCTTGAAGCTTTCTTT.

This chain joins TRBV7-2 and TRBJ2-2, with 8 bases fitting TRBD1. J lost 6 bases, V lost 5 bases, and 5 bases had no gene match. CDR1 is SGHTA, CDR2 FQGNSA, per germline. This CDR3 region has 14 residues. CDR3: CASSTRQGPGELFF. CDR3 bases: TGTGCCAGCAGCACGCGACAGGGGCCCGGGGAGCTGTTTTTT.